The 3 T cell receptor beta chains presented below share a single source sample, sequenced in a study of blood T cell repertoires in COVID-19. Clones were sequenced by immunoSEQ multiplex PCR, and TCRdb holds only the in-frame ones, with some missing. The sample consists of 650,000 to 800,000 clones, 85% to 90% of them appearing once. Sequencing was carried out using peripheral blood. These receptor sequences come from a woman aged 18 to 35 with acute or convalescent COVID-19.

CDR3: CQVRTKSIPLNTEAFF. As DNA, the CDR3 is TGTCAGGTTCGGACAAAGAGTATCCCGTTGAACACTGAAGCTTTCTTT. V usage is TRBV24-1 and J usage is TRBJ1-1; perhaps TRBD1 as D (5 bases). This CDR3 comprises 16 residues. CDR1 and CDR2 (germline): KGHDR, SFDVKD.

The rearrangement uses TRBV6-5 and TRBJ1-2; 9 bases are a match to TRBD1. After removal of 2 bases from V and 5 bases from J, the junction contained 6 bases not matched to a gene. This CDR3 spans 15 amino acids. Per the germline V gene, CDR1 is MNHEY and CDR2 is SVGAGI. The CDR3 sequence: CASSYKDRGYYGYTF. Written as DNA, the CDR3 is TGTGCCAGCAGTTACAAGGACAGGGGTTATTATGGCTACACCTTC.

The DNA of the CDR3 is TGTGCCAGCAGCGGTCCGGGACAGGGGAATCAGCCCCAGCATTTT. This sequence encodes CASSGPGQGNQPQHF. V usage is TRBV5-6 and J usage is TRBJ1-5, with 10 nucleotides matching TRBD1. V was clipped by 4 bases and J by 4 bases; unmatched bases: 5. CDR1 SGHDT and CDR2 YYEEEE come from the germline V gene. The CDR3 consists of 15 residues. The entire variable domain, with the rest obtained from reference TRBV5-6 and TRBJ1-5, is as follows: DAGVTQSPTHLIKTRGQQVTLRCSPKSGHDTVSWYQQALGQGPQFIFQYYEEEERQRGNFPDRFSGHQFPNYSSELNVNALLLGDSALYLCASSGPGQGNQPQHFGDGTRLSIL.